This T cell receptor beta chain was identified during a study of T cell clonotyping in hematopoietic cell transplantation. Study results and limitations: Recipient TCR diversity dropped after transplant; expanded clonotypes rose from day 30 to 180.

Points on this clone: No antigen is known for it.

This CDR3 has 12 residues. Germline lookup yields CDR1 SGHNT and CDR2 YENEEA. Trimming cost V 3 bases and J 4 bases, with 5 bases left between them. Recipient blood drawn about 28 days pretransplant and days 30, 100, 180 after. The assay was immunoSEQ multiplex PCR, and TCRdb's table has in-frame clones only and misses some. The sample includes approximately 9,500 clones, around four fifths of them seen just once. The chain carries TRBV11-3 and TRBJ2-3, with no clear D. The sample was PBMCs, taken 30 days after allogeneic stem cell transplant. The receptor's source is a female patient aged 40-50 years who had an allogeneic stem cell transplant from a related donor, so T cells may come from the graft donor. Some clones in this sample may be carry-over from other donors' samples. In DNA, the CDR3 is TGTGCCAGCAGCTTTTCACCAGATACGCAGTATTTT. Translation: CASSFSPDTQYF.